Below, 8 T cell receptor beta chains from the same sample are listed, as sequenced in a study of shared clonotypes between healthy human individuals. Some clones are missing from TCRdb's copy, which holds only in-frame ones; the method was immunoSEQ multiplex PCR. The profile shows some 2.4 million clones, over 85% of them singletons. Material for sequencing was naive CD4+ T cells from PBMCs. Subset of the sample: CD45RA+ positively selected. Every receptor here comes from a man aged 18-30 years in good health. Some clones in this sample may be carry-over from other donors' samples.

V gene TRBV28 combines with J gene TRBJ2-7; TRBD1 matches 10 bases. The CDR3 sequence is 17 residues long. Per the germline V gene, CDR1 is MDHEN and CDR2 is SYDVKM. V shed 6 bases, J shed 0 bases, and the junction held 11 bases outside the gene matches. The CDR3 DNA is TGTGCCAGCAGCCTTATCGGGACAGGGGCGAGCTCCTACGAGCAGTACTTC. Translated, it gives CASSLIGTGASSYEQYF.

This chain links TRBV7-3 with TRBJ2-3, with 8 bases fitting TRBD2. Germline lookup yields CDR1 SGHTA and CDR2 FQGTGA. The length of the CDR3 is 16 residues. V gave up 4 bases and J gave up 4 bases; unmatched junction bases: 10. CDR3 nucleotides: TGTGCCAGCAGCTCGGCGAGCGGGAGCAGGGCAGATACGCAGTATTTT. It translates to CASSSASGSRADTQYF.

This clone has only one observation. This chain connects TRBV6-1 to TRBJ2-3; a possible D gene is TRBD1 (6 bases). The CDR3 contains 16 residues. Germline assignment: CDR1 MNHNS and CDR2 SASEGT. V was pared by 4 bases and J by 0 bases, with 14 bases between. CDR3 nucleotide sequence: TGTGCCAGCAGTGGGAACAGGGAACTAAGCACAGATACGCAGTATTTT. Residues: CASSGNRELSTDTQYF.

This chain uses TRBV11-1 with TRBJ2-4; maybe TRBD2 (6 bases). The CDR3 totals 15 residues. Germline CDR1 SGHAT, CDR2 FQDESV (reference sequence). V lost 1 base to trimming and J lost 11 bases, with 18 bases between them. As DNA, the CDR3 is TGTGCCAGCAGCTTAGGACGGACTACTGGGGATCTTCAGTACTTC. Translated: CASSLGRTTGDLQYF.

The chain combines TRBV6-6 with TRBJ1-5; D ambiguous. This CDR3 region has 13 residues. Germline V gene lookup returns CDR1 MNHNY and CDR2 SVGAGI (reference sequence). V lost 0 bases and J lost 3, with 3 bases in between. CDR3 sequence: CASSYSDNQPQHF. The DNA of the CDR3 is TGTGCCAGCAGTTACTCGGACAATCAGCCCCAGCATTTT.

J is TRBJ1-4 and V is TRBV4-1; TRBD1 is a possible D gene (5 bases). Germline CDR1 and CDR2: MGHRA and YSYEKL. The CDR3 totals 15 residues. The V end was cut by 4 bases, the J end by 2 bases, with 11 bases between. The CDR3 region is CASSPLGGTNEKLFF. DNA of the CDR3: TGCGCCAGCAGCCCCCTGGGGGGGACTAATGAAAAACTGTTTTTT.

V and J are TRBV28 and TRBJ1-4, with 10 bases matching TRBD1. The CDR3 consists of 17 residues. The germline V gene has CDR1 MDHEN and CDR2 SYDVKM. After removal of 4 bases from V and 8 bases from J, the junction contained 13 bases not matched to a gene. The CDR3 loop reads CASSYTGTGASREKLFF. In DNA, the CDR3 is TGTGCCAGCAGTTACACCGGGACAGGGGCCTCTCGGGAAAAACTGTTTTTT.

This rearrangement joins TRBV2 to TRBJ2-1, with 11 bases fitting TRBD1. CDR1 SNHLY and CDR2 FYNNEI come from the germline V gene. The J segment lost 8 bases and the V segment lost 5 bases, leaving 11 bases of the junction unmatched. The CDR3 extends over 16 amino acids. The CDR3: CASSRNRDRGVHEQFF. The CDR3, as DNA: TGTGCCAGCAGTCGAAACCGGGACAGGGGGGTCCATGAGCAGTTCTTC. Full variable domain (rest looked up from reference TRBV2 and TRBJ2-1): EPEVTQTPSHQVTQMGQEVILRCVPISNHLYFYWYRQILGQKVEFLVSFYNNEISEKSEIFDDQFSVERPDGSNFTLKIRSTKLEDSAMYFCASSRNRDRGVHEQFFGPGTRLTVL.